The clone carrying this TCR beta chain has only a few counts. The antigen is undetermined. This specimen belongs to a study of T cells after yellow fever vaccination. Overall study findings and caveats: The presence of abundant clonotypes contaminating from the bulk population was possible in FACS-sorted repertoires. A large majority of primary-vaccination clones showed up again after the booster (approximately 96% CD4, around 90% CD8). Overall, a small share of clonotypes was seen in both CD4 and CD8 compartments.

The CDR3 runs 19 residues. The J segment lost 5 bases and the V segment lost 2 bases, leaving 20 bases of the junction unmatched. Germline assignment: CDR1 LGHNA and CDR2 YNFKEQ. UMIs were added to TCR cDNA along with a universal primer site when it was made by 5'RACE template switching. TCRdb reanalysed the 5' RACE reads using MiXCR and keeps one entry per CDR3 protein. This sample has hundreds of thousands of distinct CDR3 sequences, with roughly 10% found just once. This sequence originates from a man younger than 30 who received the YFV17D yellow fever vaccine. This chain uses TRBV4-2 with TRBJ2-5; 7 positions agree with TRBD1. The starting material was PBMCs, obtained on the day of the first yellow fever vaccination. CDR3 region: CASSQPLRSRDSPPETQYF. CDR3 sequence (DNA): TGTGCCAGCAGCCAACCCCTCCGCTCCAGGGACAGTCCTCCGGAGACCCAGTACTTC.